This TCR beta chain was sequenced in a study of cytomegalovirus exposure and HLA in healthy donors. The study, taken as a whole, reports: A later analysis linked a missense DCLRE1C variant to TCR beta V- and J-gene trimming. A few CMV-associated chains proved CMV antigen-specific in vitro.

As regards this clone: What it recognizes is unknown.

13 Jbeta primers and 60 Vbeta primers were used for the PCR. Here immunoSEQ multiplex PCR was the method, and the copy in TCRdb shows in-frame clones only, minus some. Among under 200,000 clones listed, about 70% were seen once. Germline CDR1 SNHLY, CDR2 FYNNEI. CDR3 length equals 17 residues. Trimming took 4 bases from V and 5 from J; bases not matched to a gene: 11. Sequences were obtained from PBMCs. The source is a woman aged 40 to 49 in good health and CMV-seropositive. V is TRBV2 and J is TRBJ2-5, with 12 bases identical to TRBD1. CDR3 nucleotide sequence: TGTGCCAGCAGTGTTTCCTATGGGACAGGGGGCAGGGAGACCCAGTACTTC. This translates into CASSVSYGTGGRETQYF.